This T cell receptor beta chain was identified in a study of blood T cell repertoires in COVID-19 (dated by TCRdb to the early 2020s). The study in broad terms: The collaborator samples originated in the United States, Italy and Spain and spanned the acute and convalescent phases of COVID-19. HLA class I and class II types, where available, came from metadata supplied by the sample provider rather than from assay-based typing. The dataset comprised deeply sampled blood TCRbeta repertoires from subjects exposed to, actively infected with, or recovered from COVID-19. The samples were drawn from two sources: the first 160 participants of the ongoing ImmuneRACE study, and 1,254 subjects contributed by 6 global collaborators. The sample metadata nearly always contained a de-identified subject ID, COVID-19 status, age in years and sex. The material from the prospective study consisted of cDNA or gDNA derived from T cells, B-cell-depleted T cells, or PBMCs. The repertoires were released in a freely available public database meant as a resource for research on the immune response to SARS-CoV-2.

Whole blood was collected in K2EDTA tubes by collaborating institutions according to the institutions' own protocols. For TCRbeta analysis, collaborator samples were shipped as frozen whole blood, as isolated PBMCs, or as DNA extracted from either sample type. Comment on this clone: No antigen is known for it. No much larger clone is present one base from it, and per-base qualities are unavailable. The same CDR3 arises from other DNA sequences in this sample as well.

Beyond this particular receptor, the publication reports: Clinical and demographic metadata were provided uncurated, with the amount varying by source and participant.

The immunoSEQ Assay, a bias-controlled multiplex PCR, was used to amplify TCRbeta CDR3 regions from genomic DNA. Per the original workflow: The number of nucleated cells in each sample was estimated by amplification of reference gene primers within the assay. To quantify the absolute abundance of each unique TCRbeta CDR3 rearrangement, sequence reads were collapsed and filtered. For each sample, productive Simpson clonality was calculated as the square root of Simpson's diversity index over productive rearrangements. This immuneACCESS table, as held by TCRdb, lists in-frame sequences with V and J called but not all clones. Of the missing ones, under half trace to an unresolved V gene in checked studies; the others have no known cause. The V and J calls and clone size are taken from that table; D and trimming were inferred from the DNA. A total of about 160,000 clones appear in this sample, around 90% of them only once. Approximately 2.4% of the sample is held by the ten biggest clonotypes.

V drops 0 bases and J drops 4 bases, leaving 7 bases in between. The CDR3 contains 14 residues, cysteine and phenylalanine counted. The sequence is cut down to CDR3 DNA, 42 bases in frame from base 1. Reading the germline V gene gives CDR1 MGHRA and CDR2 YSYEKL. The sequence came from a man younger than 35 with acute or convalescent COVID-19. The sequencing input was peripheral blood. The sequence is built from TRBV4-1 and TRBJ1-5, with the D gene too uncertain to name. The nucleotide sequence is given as TGCGCCAGCAGCCAAGAATCCGGGAATCAGCCCCAGCATTTT. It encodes CASSQESGNQPQHF.